This record concerns one T cell receptor beta chain sequence. The antigen remains undetermined. This sample was taken from a study of T cells in tumors after PD-1 blockade. Across the whole study: Some patients also took daily vismodegib 150 mg during anti-PD-1 treatment.

Study-level results: Peripheral recruitment is suggested, as some novel exhausted tumor clones were in pre-treatment blood.

Sequenced by immunoSEQ multiplex PCR; TCRdb stores in-frame clones only, minus some. The table lists tens of thousands of clones, roughly three quarters of them singletons. This TCR derives from a human donor with advanced basal cell or squamous cell carcinoma (not recorded which). The sample was PBMCs, taken before anti-PD-1 therapy.

The CDR3 reads CASSLGPGTDTQYF. CDR3 nucleotide sequence: TGCGCCAGCAGCTTGGGTCCTGGCACAGATACGCAGTATTTT. V is TRBV5-1 and J is TRBJ2-3; D is unresolved. V shed 0 bases and J shed 1 base, with 6 bases lying between them. This CDR3 spans 14 amino acids. Germline values: CDR1 SGHRS, CDR2 YFSETQ.